This T cell receptor (beta chain) is drawn from a study of blood T cell repertoires in COVID-19. On the study more broadly: Researchers got acute and convalescent COVID-19 samples from the United States, Italy and Spain.

Sequencing was performed with immunoSEQ multiplex PCR; in TCRdb, only in-frame clones are kept and a portion is missing. The sample carries about 59,000 clones, roughly 70% recorded once. Losses at the gene ends were 3 bases for V and 8 bases for J; bases not matched to a gene: 8. The CDR3 spans 15 residues. CDR1 is SGHRS, CDR2 YFSETQ, per germline. Input material: peripheral blood. This rearrangement joins TRBV5-1 to TRBJ1-4; TRBD1 aligns across 9 bases. This receptor was obtained from a woman in her 70s with acute or convalescent COVID-19. The CDR3 DNA sequence: TGCGCCAGCAGCTCCCTGACAGGGGGAGGAGAAAAACTGTTTTTT. Translated, it gives CASSSLTGGGEKLFF.